This is a list of T cell receptor beta chains from one sample in a study of T cells in localized non-small cell lung cancer. Using immunoSEQ multiplex PCR, the repertoire was profiled, and TCRdb retains in-frame clones only, with some absent. This table holds tens of thousands of clones, 70% to 90% found once. The material was PBMCs, obtained before any cancer treatment. The receptors here all came from a man aged 40 to 69 with stage II squamous cell lung carcinoma. Both conserved end residues are part of each CDR3. The order of the fields is clone size, D gene, V gene, J gene, CDR3 DNA, CDR3 protein. The D gene is left open where the match is weak. Expanded clones are given a class, and other clones once, few, many or no size at all.

>-|-|TRBV4-1|TRBJ2-1
TGCGCCAGCAGGTCCGGGCCGTACCCTCTTAATGAGCAGTTCTTC
CASRSGPYPLNEQFF
>-|TRBD2|TRBV7-2|TRBJ2-7
TGTGCCAGCCGCAATGATGGCGGGAGTATCTACGAGCAGTACTTC
CASRNDGGSIYEQYF
>-|-|TRBV7-7|TRBJ2-3
TGTGCTAGCAGCTTATTAGGTAGTAGCACAGATACGCAGTATTTT
CASSLLGSSTDTQYF
>-|-|TRBV5-1|TRBJ2-1
TGCGCCAGCAGCTTGGTAGGATTGGCCTACAATGAGCAGTTCTTC
CASSLVGLAYNEQFF
>once|-|TRBV28|TRBJ1-2
TGTGCCAGCAGTTTGGTGTCGGAGTTTGACTATGGCTACACCTTC
CASSLVSEFDYGYTF
>-|TRBD1|TRBV10-1|TRBJ2-7
TGCGCCAGCAGTGAGTCTGGGACAGGGCGATACGAGCAGTACTTC
CASSESGTGRYEQYF
>-|-|TRBV6-5|TRBJ2-4
TGTGCCAGCAGTTACGGGGACATTCAGTACTTC
CASSYGDIQYF
>-|-|TRBV2|TRBJ2-2
TGTGCCAGCAGTGAACAGCTAGCCAACACCGGGGAGCTGTTTTTT
CASSEQLANTGELFF
>-|-|TRBV27|TRBJ1-6
TGTGCCAGCAGTTTTTTGGGTGGGGATTCACCCCTCCACTTT
CASSFLGGDSPLHF
>-|-|TRBV28|TRBJ2-7
TGTGCCAGCAGTGGGACGCCGTTTTTATACGAGCAGTACTTC
CASSGTPFLYEQYF